This T cell receptor (beta chain) derives from a study of immune cell composition in non-small cell lung cancer. Assay: immunoSEQ multiplex PCR; the TCRdb copy retains only in-frame clones and omits some. This sample yields more than 1,200 clones, of which about 74% are seen a single time; 13% belongs to the top ten. The CDR3 consists of 17 residues. The V segment lost 5 bases and the J segment 5 bases; nucleotides outside the gene matches: 6. Germline V lookup: CDR1 MNHEY, CDR2 SMNVEV (reference sequence). The sequenced sample was lung tumor tissue. The rearrangement uses TRBV27 and TRBJ2-2; 15 positions match TRBD2. The origin of this receptor is a human donor with non-small cell lung cancer. As DNA, the CDR3 is TGTGCCAGCAGTCCCCGAGGGACTAGCGGGGGGACCGGGGAGCTGTTTTTT. Translation gives CASSPRGTSGGTGELFF.